This is a list of T cell receptor beta chains from one sample in a study of cytomegalovirus exposure and HLA in healthy donors. Using immunoSEQ multiplex PCR, the repertoire was profiled, and TCRdb retains in-frame clones only, with some absent. The table lists some 130,000 clones, roughly two thirds of them singletons. Sequenced input: PBMCs. These receptors originate from a man between 25 and 39 years old in good health and CMV-seropositive. The CDR3 runs from the conserved cysteine through the conserved F or W. The order of the fields is CDR3 protein, CDR3 DNA, clone size, D gene, J gene, V gene. A D gene is named only where the DNA matches it firmly. Not every row has a clone size; where given, it reads once, few, many or a size class.

CASSLWTSGRVDTQYF,TGTGCCAGCAGTTTATGGACTAGCGGGAGGGTGGATACGCAGTATTTT,NA,TRBD2,TRBJ2-3,TRBV27
CASSQETGGVTGANVLTF,TGCGCCAGCAGCCAAGAGACAGGGGGTGTTACTGGGGCCAACGTCCTGACTTTC,NA,TRBD1,TRBJ2-6,TRBV4-3
CASSPRDKQTGTSIMREQFF,TGTGCCAGCTCCCCTAGAGACAAGCAAACCGGGACTAGCATCATGCGTGAGCAGTTCTTC,NA,TRBD2,TRBJ2-1,TRBV18
CASSLTGGSYNEQFF,TGTGCCAGCAGCCTAACAGGGGGATCCTACAATGAGCAGTTCTTC,NA,TRBD1,TRBJ2-1,TRBV14
CASSLAPLAKGETQYF,TGTGCCAGCAGCTTGGCACCTCTAGCTAAGGGAGAGACCCAGTACTTC,NA,NA,TRBJ2-5,TRBV5-4
CASSPGFGELFF,TGTGCCAGCAGCCCAGGGTTCGGGGAGCTGTTTTTT,NA,NA,TRBJ2-2,TRBV27
CASSTGQVDEKLFF,TGTGCCAGCAGCACGGGACAGGTAGATGAAAAACTGTTTTTT,NA,TRBD1,TRBJ1-4,TRBV5-6
CASSEASGLRGELFF,TGCGCCAGCAGTGAGGCTAGCGGGCTACGGGGGGAGCTGTTTTTT,NA,TRBD2,TRBJ2-2,TRBV10-2
CASSPGLARNTGELFF,TGTGCCAGCAGCCCCGGACTAGCGAGGAACACCGGGGAGCTGTTTTTT,NA,TRBD2,TRBJ2-2,TRBV5-4
CASSLRGYTEAFF,TGTGCCAGCAGTTTAAGGGGGTACACTGAAGCTTTCTTT,NA,NA,TRBJ1-1,TRBV27
CASRQGQAYGYTF,TGTGCCAGCAGGCAGGGACAGGCCTATGGCTACACCTTC,NA,TRBD1,TRBJ1-2,TRBV6-5
CASSSLGGLATGANVLTF,TGTGCCAGCAGTTCGCTCGGGGGACTAGCGACCGGGGCCAACGTCCTGACTTTC,NA,TRBD2,TRBJ2-6,TRBV28
CASRVERSSYEQYF,TGTGCCAGCAGGGTTGAGCGGAGCTCCTACGAGCAGTACTTC,NA,NA,TRBJ2-7,TRBV2
CASSQDSLETQYF,TGTGCCAGCTCACAGGACAGCCTTGAGACCCAGTACTTC,NA,NA,TRBJ2-5,TRBV18
CASSYHGETGELFF,TGTGCCAGCAGCTACCACGGGGAAACCGGGGAGCTGTTTTTT,NA,NA,TRBJ2-2,TRBV11-1
CASSYNSGGETQYF,TGCGCCAGCAGCTATAACTCGGGGGGAGAGACCCAGTACTTC,NA,TRBD2,TRBJ2-5,TRBV5-1
CASSLAKGGYTEAFF,TGTGCCAGCAGCTTAGCTAAAGGGGGCTACACTGAAGCTTTCTTT,NA,TRBD1,TRBJ1-1,TRBV7-3
CASSWGRLRYNEQFF,TGTGCCAGCAGCTGGGGGCGCCTCCGGTACAATGAGCAGTTCTTC,NA,NA,TRBJ2-1,TRBV5-6
CASSPGGWGRASYEQYF,TGCGCCAGCAGCCCAGGCGGTTGGGGGAGGGCCTCCTACGAGCAGTACTTC,NA,TRBD2,TRBJ2-7,TRBV4-3
CASIGLAGGESYNEQFF,TGTGCCAGCATCGGACTAGCGGGAGGCGAGTCCTACAATGAGCAGTTCTTC,once,TRBD2,TRBJ2-1,TRBV2
CASSSPRVWDGYTF,TGTGCCAGCAGCAGTCCCAGGGTCTGGGATGGCTACACCTTC,NA,NA,TRBJ1-2,TRBV5-6
CASSVGSEYNEQFF,TGTGCCAGCAGTGTCGGGAGTGAGTACAATGAGCAGTTCTTC,NA,NA,TRBJ2-1,TRBV2
CSVAWSGRASGELFF,TGCAGCGTTGCGTGGAGCGGGAGGGCCTCCGGGGAGCTGTTTTTT,NA,TRBD2,TRBJ2-2,TRBV29-1
CATSRDAGLFNTEAFF,TGTGCCACCAGCAGAGATGCAGGTCTTTTTAACACTGAAGCTTTCTTT,NA,NA,TRBJ1-1,TRBV15
CASAGTSTDTQYF,TGCGCCAGCGCGGGGACTAGCACGGATACGCAGTATTTT,few,TRBD2,TRBJ2-3,TRBV5-1
CASSTAGTSYDTDTQYF,TGTGCCAGCAGTACCGCGGGGACTAGCTATGACACAGATACGCAGTATTTT,NA,TRBD2,TRBJ2-3,TRBV2
CATKPLGGGGETQYF,TGTGCCACCAAACCACTCGGGGGAGGGGGGGAGACCCAGTACTTC,NA,NA,TRBJ2-5,TRBV6-5
CSVGTSGYNEQFF,TGCAGCGTCGGGACTAGCGGCTACAATGAGCAGTTCTTC,NA,TRBD2,TRBJ2-1,TRBV29-1
CASSFIPNTGELFF,TGTGCCAGCAGTTTTATCCCGAACACCGGGGAGCTGTTTTTT,medium-sized,NA,TRBJ2-2,TRBV27
CASGRRANYGYTF,TGTGCCAGCGGCAGGCGAGCTAACTATGGCTACACCTTC,NA,NA,TRBJ1-2,TRBV11-2
CASSSMTGRSTDTQYF,TGTGCCAGCAGCTCGATGACAGGGAGAAGCACAGATACGCAGTATTTT,NA,TRBD1,TRBJ2-3,TRBV7-9
CASSLGTGGLYGYTF,TGCGCCAGCAGCCTAGGGACAGGGGGGCTCTATGGCTACACCTTC,few,TRBD1,TRBJ1-2,TRBV5-1
CASSLLPTTQETQYF,TGCGCCAGCAGCTTGTTACCCACTACGCAAGAGACCCAGTACTTC,NA,NA,TRBJ2-5,TRBV5-1
CASSQTSSGRRPQYF,TGTGCCAGCAGCCAAACGTCTAGCGGGAGACGTCCGCAGTACTTC,NA,TRBD2,TRBJ2-7,TRBV14
CASSIGGPRTDTQYF,TGTGCCAGCAGCATAGGGGGCCCAAGGACAGATACGCAGTATTTT,NA,TRBD1,TRBJ2-3,TRBV11-3
CASSTPGQGNQPQHF,TGTGCCAGCAGTACCCCGGGACAGGGCAATCAGCCCCAGCATTTT,NA,TRBD1,TRBJ1-5,TRBV28
CASSLMGGGPDTQYF,TGTGCCAGCAGCTTGATGGGGGGGGGCCCAGATACGCAGTATTTT,NA,NA,TRBJ2-3,TRBV5-4